One sample yielded the 26 T cell receptor beta chains listed below, sequenced in a study of spatial heterogeneity in lung cancer. As for time point: blood at routine non-recurrence follow-up after resection. Each CDR3 protein gets one entry after TCRdb re-called the 5' RACE reads with MiXCR. The table includes 60,000 to 85,000 distinct CDR3 sequences, around 8.9% detected once. The sequencing here drew on PBMCs, taken at follow-up. These TCRs come from a female donor with early-stage non-small cell lung cancer.

There are many counts of this clonotype. The chain carries TRBV4-1 and TRBJ1-2; perhaps TRBD1 as D (5 bases). The CDR3 covers 14 residues. The germline V and J ends were trimmed by 0 bases and 7 bases, with 12 bases remaining between them. CDR1 MGHRA and CDR2 YSYEKL come from the germline V gene. This CDR3 reads CASSQDGGTVGYTF. The CDR3 DNA sequence: TGCGCCAGCAGCCAAGATGGGGGGACTGTTGGCTACACCTTC.

This clonotype was observed at least ten times. In DNA form, the CDR3 reads TGTGCCAGCAGTTTAAACAGGGGGTCGAACACCGGGGAGCTGTTTTTT. It encodes CASSLNRGSNTGELFF. The rearrangement links TRBV28 to TRBJ2-2, with 8 bases that match TRBD1. This CDR3 has 16 amino acids. CDR1 MDHEN and CDR2 SYDVKM come from the germline V gene. V was clipped by 2 bases and J by 0 bases; unmatched bases: 2.

The chain is built from TRBV13 and TRBJ2-7, with D unclear. V lost 2 bases to trimming and J lost 5 bases, with 4 bases between them. Germline CDR1 and CDR2: PRHDT and FYEKMQ (reference sequence). The CDR3 sequence is 11 residues long. The chain's CDR3 is CASSLSDEQYF. CDR3 nucleotide sequence: TGTGCCAGCAGCTTATCTGACGAGCAGTACTTC.

J is TRBJ2-5 and V is TRBV5-1, with TRBD1 matching over 7 bases. V lost 4 bases, J lost 5 bases, and 5 bases stayed unmatched. Germline V lookup: CDR1 SGHRS, CDR2 YFSETQ. This CDR3 has 13 residues. The CDR3 loop reads CASSPTGVETQYF. Written as DNA, the CDR3 is TGCGCCAGCAGCCCTACAGGGGTGGAGACCCAGTACTTC.

This clonotype came up a few times. The V gene is TRBV4-2, the J gene TRBJ2-1; no firm D call. The CDR3 is 19 amino acids. Trimming pared 0 bases from V and 0 bases from J, leaving 18 bases between. CDR1 and CDR2 (germline): LGHNA, YNFKEQ. The CDR3 loop is CASSQEASRPTDSYNEQFF. The DNA for the CDR3 is TGTGCCAGCAGCCAAGAAGCTTCACGGCCGACGGACTCCTACAATGAGCAGTTCTTC.

This clonotype was recorded many times. The chain couples TRBV18 to TRBJ2-7, with a weak D call TRBD2 (6 bases). Per the germline V gene, CDR1 is KGHSH and CDR2 is LQKENI. V gave up 3 bases and J gave up 5 bases, with 11 bases separating them. This CDR3 comprises 13 residues. The CDR3 DNA sequence: TGTGCCAGCTCACCGCCGACTAGGGACGAGCAGTACTTC. It yields the protein CASSPPTRDEQYF.

There are many counts of this clonotype. The chain combines TRBV7-3 with TRBJ1-1, with no clear D. V was clipped by 2 bases and J by 8 bases, with 9 bases between them. The CDR3 runs to 12 residues. Germline V gene lookup returns CDR1 SGHTA and CDR2 FQGTGA. The CDR3 DNA sequence: TGTGCCAGCAGCTTAGAAGGGCGGGAAGCTTTCTTT. Translating it yields CASSLEGREAFF.

This clonotype was found many times. The chain has TRBV19 and TRBJ1-1, with 10 bases matching TRBD1. Looked up from germline, CDR1 is LNHDA and CDR2 is SQIVND (reference sequence). Trimming at V came to 5 bases and at J to 1 base, leaving 1 base not matched to a gene. The CDR3 totals 14 residues. In DNA form, the CDR3 reads TGTGCCAGTAGTGACAGGGGGCGGAACACTGAAGCTTTCTTT. It is translated as CASSDRGRNTEAFF.

This clonotype was detected only a few times. The CDR3 protein is CASTPSFGSYEQYF. The CDR3 DNA is TGTGCCAGCACCCCTAGCTTCGGCTCCTACGAGCAGTACTTC. The gene calls are TRBV6-5 and TRBJ2-7, with D possibly being TRBD2 (5 bases). The CDR3 is made up of 14 amino acids. V dropped 7 bases and J dropped 0 bases, with 13 bases sitting between them. CDR1 MNHEY and CDR2 SVGAGI come from the germline V gene.

Only a few counts were recorded for this clonotype. J is TRBJ2-2 and V is TRBV6-5; 11 bases are shared with TRBD2. Germline V gene lookup returns CDR1 MNHEY and CDR2 SVGAGI. Trimming at V came to 5 bases and at J to 0 bases, leaving 14 bases not matched to a gene. The CDR3 extends over 20 amino acids. The CDR3 coding sequence is TGTGCCAGCAGTCCCGCCCGACTAGCGGGACTACCCACGAACACCGGGGAGCTGTTTTTT. Its translation is CASSPARLAGLPTNTGELFF.

The rearrangement joins TRBV30 to TRBJ2-3, with a weak D call TRBD2 (5 bases). The germline V gene has CDR1 GTSNPN and CDR2 SVGIG (reference sequence). Trimming left V 2 bases short and J 6 bases short, with 21 bases between. The CDR3 is made up of 16 amino acids. CDR3 residues: CAWSPSLQSTSDTQYF. Written as DNA, the CDR3 is TGTGCCTGGAGTCCTAGCCTCCAGAGCACATCGGATACGCAGTATTTT.

Many counts were recorded for this clonotype. V usage is TRBV6-5 and J usage is TRBJ2-5, with TRBD2 identical over 12 bases. There are 15 residues in the CDR3. The V segment lost 4 bases and the J segment 1 base; nucleotides outside the gene matches: 1. Germline CDR1 and CDR2: MNHEY and SVGAGI. Here the CDR3 DNA reads TGTGCCAGCAGTTCGGGACTAGCGGGCCAAGAGACCCAGTACTTC. Translating gives CASSSGLAGQETQYF.

There are many counts of this clonotype. The chain is built from TRBV24-1 and TRBJ2-1, with 9 bases aligning to TRBD2. The CDR3 totals 16 residues. J lost 8 bases, V lost 0 bases, and 7 bases had no gene match. In germline, CDR1 is KGHDR, CDR2 SFDVKD. DNA for the CDR3: TGTGCCACCAGTGATTTGGGGGCGGGAGGGCCCGATGAGCAGTTCTTC. Protein product: CATSDLGAGGPDEQFF.

The chain is built from TRBV6-5 and TRBJ1-3; D may be TRBD1 (5 bases). Germline V gene lookup returns CDR1 MNHEY and CDR2 SVGAGI. CDR3 length: 15 residues. V shed 5 bases and J shed 3 bases, with 14 bases lying between them. For the CDR3, the DNA is TGTGCCAGCAGTGGCGATGGGACGTATGGAAACACCATATATTTT. Its translation is CASSGDGTYGNTIYF.

The gene calls are TRBV10-3 and TRBJ2-1; a weak D match, TRBD1 (6 bases). This CDR3 spans 13 amino acids. CDR1 and CDR2 from the germline V gene are ENHRY and SYGVKD. Trimming removed 8 bases from V and 7 bases from J, with 15 bases in between. CDR3 residues: CAIWTMTGNEQFF. For the CDR3, the DNA is TGTGCCATCTGGACGATGACAGGTAATGAGCAGTTCTTC.

The rearrangement joins TRBV24-1 to TRBJ1-1; D is uncertain. The CDR3 covers 15 residues. Germline V gene lookup returns CDR1 KGHDR and CDR2 SFDVKD. Trimming took off 9 bases at V and 2 bases at J, with 18 bases between the two ends. The CDR3 nucleotides are TGTGCCACCTCTAAAAGTGGTGGGGTTAACACTGAAGCTTTCTTT. Encoded protein: CATSKSGGVNTEAFF.

This clonotype was counted ten times or more. J is TRBJ2-2 and V is TRBV28, with D unresolved. Germline V CDR1 and CDR2: MDHEN, SYDVKM. There are 11 residues in the CDR3. V gave up 8 bases and J gave up 6 bases, with 7 bases separating them. Here the CDR3 reads CASGISGELFF. The CDR3 nucleotides read TGTGCCAGCGGGATTTCCGGGGAGCTGTTTTTT.

This clonotype has a handful of counts. This chain joins TRBV5-1 and TRBJ1-1; D call uncertain. The CDR3 is 14 residues long. The germline V gene has CDR1 SGHRS and CDR2 YFSETQ. With 0 bases removed from V and 2 bases from J, the gap between germline ends came to 8 bases. CDR3 amino acids: CASSLERINTEAFF. Written as DNA, the CDR3 is TGCGCCAGCAGCTTGGAGCGAATCAACACTGAAGCTTTCTTT. Supplemented by reference TRBV5-1 and TRBJ1-1, the full variable domain reads KAGVTQTPRYLIKTRGQQVTLSCSPISGHRSVSWYQQTPGQGLQFLFEYFSETQRNKGNFPGRFSGRQFSNSRSEMNVSTLELGDSALYLCASSLERINTEAFFGQGTRLTVV.

The chain couples TRBV19 to TRBJ2-7, with TRBD2 identical over 8 bases. Germline V lookup: CDR1 LNHDA, CDR2 SQIVND (reference sequence). The CDR3 loop spans 14 amino acids. The ends lost 5 bases at V and 6 bases at J; junction bases unmatched: 9. The CDR3 reads CASSLDGRAGEQYF. In nucleotides, the CDR3 is TGTGCCAGTAGTTTGGACGGGAGGGCCGGCGAGCAGTACTTC.

With respect to this clonotype: A much larger clone differs by one base, so this may be a read error. The rearrangement uses TRBV2 and TRBJ2-3, with D tentatively TRBD1 (5 bases). Trimming left V 5 bases short and J 4 bases short, with 10 bases between. Germline CDR1 SNHLY, CDR2 FYNNEI. The CDR3 contains 13 residues. The CDR3 reads CASSSRGADTQYF. In DNA, the CDR3 is TGTGCCAGCAGTAGTAGGGGCGCAGATACGCAGTATTTT.

The DNA of the CDR3 is TGTGCCAGCAGCTTGGTGTATTTCTCTGGAAACACCATATATTTT. Encoded protein: CASSLVYFSGNTIYF. The chain carries TRBV5-5 and TRBJ1-3; no firm D call. Germline assignment: CDR1 SGHKS and CDR2 YYEKEE (reference sequence). Deletions cut 0 bases from V and 0 bases from J, with 7 bases between. The CDR3 contains 15 residues. The full variable domain, rest sourced from reference TRBV5-5 and TRBJ1-3, is DAGVTQSPTHLIKTRGQQVTLRCSPISGHKSVSWYQQVLGQGPQFIFQYYEKEERGRGNFPDRFSARQFPNYSSELNVNALLLGDSALYLCASSLVYFSGNTIYFGEGSWLTVV.

This clonotype was observed many times. The V call is TRBV18, the J call TRBJ2-3; no clear D gene. Germline CDR1 reads KGHSH; CDR2 reads LQKENI. This CDR3 region has 12 residues. Trimming took 4 bases from V and 4 from J, leaving 6 bases between them. Here the CDR3 reads CASSQGPDTQYF. DNA for the CDR3: TGTGCCAGCTCACAAGGGCCAGATACGCAGTATTTT.

At least ten counts were recorded for this clonotype. The V call is TRBV6-2 or TRBV6-3, the J call TRBJ2-7, with 7 bases matching TRBD2. Germline V gene data show CDR1 as MNHEY and CDR2 as SVGEGT. This CDR3 contains 15 residues. J was trimmed by 0 bases and V by 0 bases; bases with no gene match: 2. Here the CDR3 DNA reads TGTGCCAGCAGTTACTCAGCGGGGAGCTCCTACGAGCAGTACTTC. Translated: CASSYSAGSSYEQYF.

This clonotype was observed many times. The genes are TRBV4-2 and TRBJ2-3; TRBD2 aligns across 11 bases. Germline values: CDR1 LGHNA, CDR2 YNFKEQ. V lost 0 bases to trimming and J lost 2 bases; unmatched junction nucleotides: 1. The CDR3 contains 16 residues. For the CDR3, the DNA is TGTGCCAGCAGCCAAGAGACTAGCGGGAACACAGATACGCAGTATTTT. Residues: CASSQETSGNTDTQYF.

There are many counts of this clonotype. This chain uses TRBV27 with TRBJ2-1; 8 nucleotides agree with TRBD2. Trimming removed 7 bases from V and 7 bases from J; junction bases left unmatched: 15. The CDR3 extends over 16 amino acids. Germline V gene data show CDR1 as MNHEY and CDR2 as SMNVEV (reference sequence). The chain's CDR3 is CASNYGGWGGGNEQFF. CDR3 DNA: TGTGCCAGCAACTATGGGGGCTGGGGCGGGGGGAATGAGCAGTTCTTC.

This clonotype came up a few times. The gene calls are TRBV6-1 and TRBJ2-1, with TRBD2 matching 8 bases. Germline-derived CDR1 and CDR2 are MNHNS and SASEGT. CDR3 length equals 15 residues. The V and J ends lost 7 bases and 4 bases, in that order; junction bases with no gene match: 9. In DNA form, the CDR3 reads TGTGCCAGCAAGGTAGCGGGGACGCTTTACAATGAGCAGTTCTTC. It translates to CASKVAGTLYNEQFF.